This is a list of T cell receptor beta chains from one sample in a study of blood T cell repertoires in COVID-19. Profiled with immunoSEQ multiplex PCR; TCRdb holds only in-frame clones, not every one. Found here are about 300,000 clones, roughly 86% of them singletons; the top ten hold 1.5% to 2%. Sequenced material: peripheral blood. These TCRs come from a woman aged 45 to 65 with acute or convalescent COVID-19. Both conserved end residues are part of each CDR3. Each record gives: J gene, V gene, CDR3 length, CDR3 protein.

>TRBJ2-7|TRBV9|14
CASSGGQGSYEQYF
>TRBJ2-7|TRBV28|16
CASSLYAGGSSYEQYF
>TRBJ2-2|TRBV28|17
CASRLPRAGGNTGELFF
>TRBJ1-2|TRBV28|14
CASSTRQANYGYTF
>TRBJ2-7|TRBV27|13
CASSTHPGREQYF
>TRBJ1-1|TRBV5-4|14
CASSEGQGNTEAFF
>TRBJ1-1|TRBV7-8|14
CASSLVGVNTEAFF
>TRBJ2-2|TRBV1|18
CTSSQTPFYRSYTGELFF
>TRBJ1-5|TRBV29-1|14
CSVRSGYSNQPQHF
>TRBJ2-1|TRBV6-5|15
CASSYSGGSYNEQFF
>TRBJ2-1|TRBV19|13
CASSIFSSSEQFF
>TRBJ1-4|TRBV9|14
CASSGQGTNEKLFF
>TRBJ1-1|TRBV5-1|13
CASRPTGTVEAFF
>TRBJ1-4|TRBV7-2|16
CASTDGQGAANEKLFF
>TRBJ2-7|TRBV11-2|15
CASSLDLAGVGEQYF
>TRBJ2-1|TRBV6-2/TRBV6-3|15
CASSLTSGRANEQFF